Here is one T cell receptor beta chain with its context. Its antigen remains unknown. This entry comes from a study of regulatory T cells in long-lasting Graves disease. Study-level findings and limits: Persistent Graves' patients showed reduced TCR diversity versus newly diagnosed patients. Exclusively peripheral blood, rather than thyroid tissue, was studied.

CDR3 length: 14 amino acids. Per the germline V gene, CDR1 is LNHNV and CDR2 is YYDKDF (reference sequence). V lost 3 bases and J lost 7, with 13 bases in between. Relying on iRepertoire HTBI primers and Arm-PCR of CDR3 regions, the team built TCR beta libraries. Authors' analysis steps: Across samples, 62 TRBV and some 15 TRBJ segments were found. One entry per CDR3 protein, called by TCRdb with MiXCR from the multiplex PCR reads. These V and J calls originate from TCRdb's pipeline instead of the authors' own analysis. The table shows a few hundred thousand distinct CDR3 sequences, with 23% occurring only once. Time point indicated: persistent/refractory GD, antithyroid drugs over 5 years with positive TRAb. The TCR library was made from RNA extracted from PBMCs. The guidelines of the American Thyroid Association were the basis for diagnosing Graves' disease.

The rearrangement links TRBV15 to TRBJ1-5; TRBD1 might be the D (6 bases). Sequences were derived from peripheral blood mononuclear cells (PBMCs), sampled when the disease was refractory, from a patient treated with antithyroid drugs. The origin of this receptor is a female donor with Graves disease. The DNA for the CDR3 is TGTGCCACCAGCAGCGGGGGCCCGAGCCAGCCCCAGCATTTT. Residues: CATSSGGPSQPQHF.